This note documents a single T cell receptor (beta chain) sequence. Its specificity is unknown. This sample also contains other DNA sequences that code for the same CDR3. Here immunoSEQ multiplex PCR was the method, and the copy in TCRdb shows in-frame clones only, minus some. The repertoire consists of millions of clones, with just over 90% occurring once and the leading ten covering over 0.12%. After removal of 5 bases from V and 2 bases from J, the junction contained 2 bases not matched to a gene. Germline lookup yields CDR1 SGHTA and CDR2 FQGTGA. This CDR3 is built from 13 residues. This entry is derived from a study of shared clonotypes between healthy human individuals. Across the whole study: Three CD4 naive, three CD4 memory, two CD8 naive and one CD8 memory plate were used per donor. Study-level findings and limits: Sharing of clonotypes among donors was expected to vary with sequencing depth. The sharing of approximately 4.6% of naive CD4 clonotypes was seen across a handful of donors.

Partitioning of CD4+ cells yielded a CD45RA+ naive subset and a CD45RA-negative memory subset. The chain employs TRBV7-3 and TRBJ2-5, with 7 nucleotides matching TRBD1. The specimen was naive CD4+ T cells sorted from blood. Specified subset: CD45RA+ positively selected. The receptor's source is a man aged 18 to 29 in good health. The CDR3 sequence: CASSRDRQETQYF. For the CDR3, the DNA is TGTGCCAGCAGCCGGGACAGACAAGAGACCCAGTACTTC.